Below are 5 T cell receptor beta chains sequenced from a single sample in a study of T cell responses to AZD1222 COVID-19 vaccine (dated by TCRdb to about 2021). The library was made by the immunoSEQ multiplex PCR assay. This immuneACCESS table, as held by TCRdb, lists in-frame sequences with V and J called but not all clones. Of the missing ones, under half trace to an unresolved V gene in checked studies; the others have no known cause. This sample lists some 160,000 clones; 91% were detected once. Clones ranked in the top ten supply approximately 4% of the sample. The time point label corresponds to: baseline before first vaccination. The sequencing here drew on peripheral blood, taken on day 0 of AZD1222 vaccination. These receptors originate from an adult in good health.

The V call is TRBV6-6, the J call TRBJ1-2; D is perhaps TRBD1 (5 bases). The CDR3 totals 15 residues. V was shortened by 2 bases and J by 3 bases, with 13 bases between the two germline ends. Germline V gene data show CDR1 as MNHNY and CDR2 as SVGAGI (reference sequence). In nucleotides, the CDR3 is TGTGCCAGCAGTTACGGGGCGCTTGGGGACTATGGCTACACCTTC. This translates into CASSYGALGDYGYTF.

J is TRBJ1-5 and V is TRBV2; 7 positions agree with TRBD1. J was trimmed by 0 bases and V by 3 bases; bases with no gene match: 5. The CDR3 consists of 16 residues. Germline V CDR1 and CDR2: SNHLY, FYNNEI. The chain's CDR3 is CASSDRGGYSNQPQHF. CDR3 nucleotide sequence: TGTGCCAGCAGTGACAGGGGGGGATATAGCAATCAGCCCCAGCATTTT.

This chain joins TRBV4-2 and TRBJ1-5, with D possibly TRBD1 on 5 matching bases. The CDR3 extends over 14 amino acids. CDR1 LGHNA and CDR2 YNFKEQ come from the germline V gene. With 1 base removed from V and 6 bases from J, the gap between germline ends came to 10 bases. The CDR3 region has the DNA TGTGCCAGCAGCCAAGGGGGCTTGGCTCAGCCCCAGCATTTT. Its translation is CASSQGGLAQPQHF.

This clone has only one observation. This rearrangement joins TRBV6-5 to TRBJ1-1; D is unresolved. The CDR3 is 13 amino acids. The ends were cut back, 4 bases at V and 1 base at J, with 7 bases in the middle. Germline CDR1 reads MNHEY; CDR2 reads SVGAGI. This CDR3 is CASSSRGNTEAFF. The CDR3 nucleotides read TGTGCCAGCAGTTCCCGAGGGAACACTGAAGCTTTCTTT.

Only one count was recorded for this clone. Here the CDR3 reads CASSQVSGSFSYEQYF. In DNA, the CDR3 is TGCGCCAGCAGCCAAGTTAGCGGGAGTTTCTCCTACGAGCAGTACTTC. This rearrangement joins TRBV4-1 to TRBJ2-7, with 9 bases matching TRBD2. The CDR3 contains 16 residues. Germline V gives CDR1 MGHRA, CDR2 YSYEKL. Unmatched junction bases numbered 4, after V lost 1 base and J lost 0 bases.